The source of this T cell receptor (beta chain) is a study of T cells after yellow fever vaccination. V lost 3 bases to trimming and J lost 9 bases, with 11 bases between them. This CDR3 contains 13 residues. Germline V lookup: CDR1 LNHDA, CDR2 SQIVND (reference sequence). This clonotype was observed a handful of times. TCRdb fed the 5' RACE reads into MiXCR, producing one record per CDR3 protein. This table has about 320,000 distinct CDR3 sequences, roughly 4.3% appearing once. This specimen consisted of PBMCs, obtained 15 days after the yellow fever booster vaccination. The genes are TRBV19 and TRBJ2-2; no firm D call. The receptor was derived from a man aged 18 to 29 who received the YFV17D yellow fever vaccine. CDR3 sequence reads: CASSIGQTRELFF. CDR3 in DNA: TGTGCCAGTAGTATCGGCCAAACCCGGGAGCTGTTTTTT.